The clone carrying this TCR beta chain has only a few counts. Constant-segment-primed 5'RACE gave TCR alpha and TCR beta cDNA libraries with sample barcodes and UMIs. TCRdb re-called the 5' RACE reads through MiXCR, storing one row per CDR3 protein. This sample carries 550,000 to 600,000 distinct CDR3 sequences, about a fifth of them seen once, and the ten largest clones take roughly 8.1%. These data belong to a study of T-cell memory formation after mild COVID-19. V lost 2 bases to trimming and J lost 2 bases, with 10 bases between them. Germline-derived CDR1 and CDR2 are KGHSH and LQKENI. This CDR3 region has 14 residues.

The origin of this receptor is an adult woman who had mild COVID-19 (a few samples of this study predate the infection). Cell type and time point are not known. This sequence joins TRBV18 and TRBJ2-7; D is ambiguous. Material: PBMCs or a T cell subset sorted from them (not recorded which). The DNA for the CDR3 is TGTGCCAGCTCACCAACTGCAACTACCTACGAGCAGTACTTC. Its translation is CASSPTATTYEQYF.